The present T cell receptor beta chain was sequenced within a study of T cell responses to AZD1222 COVID-19 vaccine. Study-wide background: Second-dose groups at about 4 or about 12 weeks were pooled. General observations from the study: Nearly half of spike-specific TCRs reportedly go after variant regions that carry no mutations. It should be noted that donors were predominantly white British and more often female, and clonal diversity was possibly underestimated. Researchers report vaccine-associated CD4 TCRs spanning spike, with dominance at 160-218 and 743-854.

CDR3 length: 15 amino acids. Germline V CDR1 and CDR2: SGHTA, FQGTGA. The V gene lost 6 bases and the J gene lost 7 bases, with 18 bases spanning the gap. For this clone: Its antigen is not known.

Libraries were prepared by immunoSEQ multiplex PCR; TCRdb keeps only in-frame clonotypes and omits some of them. The repertoire consists of about 150,000 clones, with roughly nine tenths occurring once and the leading ten covering about 5%. The source material was peripheral blood, sampled on day 0 of AZD1222 vaccination. The V and J genes are TRBV7-3 and TRBJ1-4; maybe TRBD1 (5 bases). The clonotype originates from an adult in good health. The CDR3 nucleotides read TGTGCCAGCAGTTCCTCCGGGGGAGGTGGTGAAAAACTGTTTTTT. As protein: CASSSSGGGGEKLFF.